This T cell receptor (beta chain) was identified in a study of T cell responses to AZD1222 COVID-19 vaccine. General study points: Rises in breadth and depth of Spike-specific TCRs came after two AZD1222 doses. Just five or six AZD1222 recipients were seropositive at baseline.

A word on this clone: The antigen is unknown.

Germline V gene lookup returns CDR1 MDHEN and CDR2 SYDVKM. This CDR3 is 14 amino acids long. V was clipped by 7 bases and J by 8 bases; unmatched bases: 10. Using immunoSEQ multiplex PCR, the repertoire was profiled, and TCRdb retains in-frame clones only, with some absent. The table lists around 100,000 clones, around 92% of them singletons. The chain recombines TRBV28 with TRBJ2-1; 8 bases are a match to TRBD2. Here the sequenced sample was peripheral blood, taken on day 0 of AZD1222 vaccination. The receptor comes from an adult in good health. CDR3 bases: TGTGCCAGCACATTGCGGGAGGTTCGTCATGAGCAGTTCTTC. This gives the protein CASTLREVRHEQFF.